The source of this TCR beta chain is a study of CD8+ T cells in alopecia areata. Reverse transcription of extracted RNA yielded cDNA, which provided the sequencing template. The table came from immunoSEQ multiplex PCR; TCRdb's copy has only in-frame clones and leaves some out. This table has about 100,000 clones, around 60% appearing once. The treatment was: oral pan-JAK inhibitor, 5-10 mg twice daily. The clonotype comes from a human donor with alopecia areata. Sequences were derived from CD8+ T cells sorted from blood, sampled between weeks 55 and 65, from a patient treated with tofacitinib.

CDR3 DNA: TGTGCCTGGGAACTAGGGACAGGGACGCGGAATGAGCAGTTCTTC. It codes for CAWELGTGTRNEQFF. The rearrangement joins TRBV30 to TRBJ2-1; the match to TRBD1 covers 9 bases. V shed 5 bases and J 7 bases; nucleotides not matched to a gene: 12. Germline V gene data show CDR1 as GTSNPN and CDR2 as SVGIG (reference sequence). The CDR3 consists of 15 residues.